Each of the 28 T cell receptor beta chains below was sequenced from the same sample in a study of shared clonotypes between healthy human individuals. Assay used: immunoSEQ multiplex PCR; TCRdb lists only in-frame clones, some missing. The repertoire holds approximately 840,000 clones, with around 96% as singletons. Naive CD8 cells were CD45RO-negative, positively selected for CCR7, excluding terminally differentiated effector memory CD45RA+ cells. Sequencing was performed on naive CD8+ T cells sorted from blood. These receptors came from a man aged 25-40 years in good health.

The chain is built from TRBV7-6 and TRBJ2-1; 7 bases are a match to TRBD2. In germline, CDR1 is SGHVS, CDR2 FNYEAQ. Losses at the gene ends were 1 base for V and 2 bases for J; bases not matched to a gene: 5. The CDR3 consists of 16 residues. DNA for the CDR3: TGTGCCAGCAGCTTAGTAGGTGGGAGGGCCTACAATGAGCAGTTCTTC. Its translation: CASSLVGGRAYNEQFF.

The rearrangement links TRBV5-6 to TRBJ2-7; D uncertain. V was clipped by 4 bases and J by 1 base, with 12 bases between them. The CDR3 has 14 residues. In germline, CDR1 is SGHDT, CDR2 YYEEEE. The CDR3 coding sequence is TGTGCCAGCAGCCCGCAGGAGAAGTCCTACGAGCAGTACTTC. Amino acid sequence: CASSPQEKSYEQYF.

V usage is TRBV5-3 and J usage is TRBJ2-1, with D tentatively TRBD2 (6 bases). TRBV5-3 is annotated as an ORF whose role is uncertain. This CDR3 comprises 12 residues. Trimming shortened V by 2 bases and J by 6 bases, and 6 bases separated the two germline ends. The chain's CDR3 is CARSFSGNEQFF. The CDR3 DNA follows: TGTGCCAGAAGCTTTAGCGGCAATGAGCAGTTCTTC.

The chain is built from TRBV7-2 and TRBJ2-1; 8 nucleotides agree with TRBD2. V lost 3 bases, J lost 3 bases, and 4 bases stayed unmatched. The CDR3 totals 15 residues. The V gene's germline CDR1 is SGHTA and CDR2 FQGNSA. CDR3 amino acids: CASSFGGGDYNEQFF. The CDR3, as DNA: TGTGCCAGCAGCTTCGGGGGGGGAGACTACAATGAGCAGTTCTTC. The whole variable domain, filled in from reference TRBV7-2 and TRBJ2-1, reads GAGVSQSPSNKVTEKGKDVELRCDPISGHTALYWYRQSLGQGLEFLIYFQGNSAPDKSGLPSDRFSAERTGGSVSTLTIQRTQQEDSAVYLCASSFGGGDYNEQFFGPGTRLTVL.

The chain recombines TRBV6-5 with TRBJ2-3; 9 bases map to TRBD1. V trimming: 6 bases; J trimming: 5 bases; junction bases outside the gene matches: 9. The CDR3 has 15 amino acids. The V gene's germline CDR1 is MNHEY and CDR2 SVGAGI. The CDR3 spells CASSTGTGRRDTQYF. DNA of the CDR3: TGTGCCAGCAGCACTGGGACAGGGAGGAGAGATACGCAGTATTTT.

The chain joins TRBV27 to TRBJ1-1; D not certain. The length of the CDR3 is 13 residues. CDR1 is MNHEY and CDR2 is SMNVEV in the germline V gene (reference sequence). Trimming shortened V by 1 base and J by 2 bases, and 5 bases separated the two germline ends. The DNA for the CDR3 is TGTGCCAGCAGTTTATACGAAAACACTGAAGCTTTCTTT. Its translation: CASSLYENTEAFF.

V gene TRBV19 combines with J gene TRBJ2-1; a possible D gene is TRBD2 (5 bases). The CDR3 runs 14 residues. Germline V gene sequence: CDR1 LNHDA, CDR2 SQIVND (reference sequence). Trimming took off 2 bases at V and 3 bases at J, with 8 bases between the two ends. CDR3 amino acids: CASSISGYYNEQFF. The DNA for the CDR3 is TGTGCCAGTAGTATATCGGGGTACTACAATGAGCAGTTCTTC. The whole variable domain, remainder taken from reference TRBV19 and TRBJ2-1, is DGGITQSPKYLFRKEGQNVTLSCEQNLNHDAMYWYRQDPGQGLRLIYYSQIVNDFQKGDIAEGYSVSREKKESFPLTVTSAQKNPTAFYLCASSISGYYNEQFFGPGTRLTVL.

The chain combines TRBV29-1 with TRBJ2-1; 8 bases map to TRBD2. V lost 4 bases and J lost 7; bases outside the gene matches: 3. Germline V lookup: CDR1 SQVTM, CDR2 ANQGSEA. This CDR3 contains 12 residues. CDR3 DNA sequence: TGCAGCGTTGCGGCTAGCGGGAATGAGCAGTTCTTC. Amino acid sequence: CSVAASGNEQFF.

The chain links TRBV5-4 to TRBJ2-7; 9 positions agree with TRBD1. Trimming removed 4 bases from V and 7 bases from J; junction bases left unmatched: 9. Germline loops: CDR1 SGHNT, CDR2 YYREEE (reference sequence). CDR3 length: 14 residues. DNA for the CDR3: TGTGCCAGCAGCCCCCGGGACAGGGATTGGGAGCAGTACTTC. This encodes CASSPRDRDWEQYF.

This clone was observed a handful of times. The rearrangement joins TRBV29-1 to TRBJ2-7; no clear D gene. CDR1 and CDR2 from the germline V gene are SQVTM and ANQGSEA. Trimming stripped 2 bases from V and 3 bases from J, with 14 bases between. The CDR3 runs to 14 residues. CDR3 sequence reads: CSVELPTSNYEQYF. CDR3 DNA sequence: TGCAGCGTTGAATTGCCCACATCCAACTACGAGCAGTACTTC.

The chain combines TRBV6-1 with TRBJ2-3; D is uncertain. Germline CDR1 and CDR2: MNHNS and SASEGT. The ends were cut back, 6 bases at V and 5 bases at J, with 9 bases in the middle. This CDR3 spans 12 amino acids. CDR3: CASREWGDTQYF. The CDR3 DNA reads TGTGCCAGCAGGGAATGGGGAGATACGCAGTATTTT.

The chain uses TRBV9 and TRBJ1-2; D remains ambiguous. Germline V gene lookup returns CDR1 SGDLS and CDR2 YYNGEE. The CDR3 runs 16 residues. V shed 2 bases and J shed 3 bases, with 17 bases lying between them. This CDR3 is CASSVHPGRADYGYTF. CDR3 DNA sequence: TGTGCCAGCAGCGTTCACCCCGGCCGGGCGGACTATGGCTACACCTTC.

This clone occurred once. This chain uses TRBV4-1 with TRBJ1-5, with a weak D call TRBD1 (6 bases). This CDR3 is 16 amino acids long. V lost 0 bases to trimming and J lost 0 bases, with 9 bases between them. The germline gives CDR1 MGHRA, CDR2 YSYEKL. CDR3 sequence (DNA): TGCGCCAGCAGCCAAGATCGGACAGTTAGCAATCAGCCCCAGCATTTT. It codes for CASSQDRTVSNQPQHF.

This chain joins TRBV2 and TRBJ2-7, with TRBD2 identical over 8 bases. Per the germline V gene, CDR1 is SNHLY and CDR2 is FYNNEI. The CDR3 runs 15 residues. V shed 5 bases, J shed 2 bases, and the junction held 8 bases outside the gene matches. The CDR3 DNA reads as TGTGCCAGCAGTACTCAGCGGGAGTCGCCCTACGAGCAGTACTTC. Its protein is CASSTQRESPYEQYF.

The chain combines TRBV9 with TRBJ2-5; tentative D call: TRBD1 (6 bases). The CDR3 covers 16 residues. Germline V CDR1 and CDR2: SGDLS, YYNGEE. V was trimmed by 4 bases and J by 5 bases, leaving 21 bases between them. Here the CDR3 DNA reads TGTGCCAGCAGCCTTGGCCCTTGTGACAGGCTCGAGACCCAGTACTTC. Its translation: CASSLGPCDRLETQYF.

The count of this clone is one. The chain couples TRBV5-6 to TRBJ2-7; D perhaps matches TRBD2 (5 bases). Germline values: CDR1 SGHDT, CDR2 YYEEEE. V lost 0 bases and J 3 bases, leaving 10 bases between the germline ends. This CDR3 spans 14 amino acids. Here the CDR3 DNA reads TGTGCCAGCAGCTTGGGAGGGCTCTTCTACGAGCAGTACTTC. It translates to CASSLGGLFYEQYF.

This clone was seen only once. This same CDR3 is encoded by further DNA sequences in the sample. V gene TRBV28 combines with J gene TRBJ2-1; D call uncertain. Looked up from germline, CDR1 is MDHEN and CDR2 is SYDVKM. V lost 2 bases and J 4 bases, leaving 3 bases between the germline ends. The CDR3 is made up of 12 amino acids. The CDR3 bases are TGTGCCAGCAGTTTAAGTTACAATGAGCAGTTCTTC. This translates into CASSLSYNEQFF.

The chain links TRBV28 to TRBJ1-5; 7 bases align to TRBD1. Germline CDR1 and CDR2: MDHEN and SYDVKM. The CDR3 runs 15 residues. V shed 8 bases and J 5 bases; nucleotides not matched to a gene: 12. The CDR3 nucleotides read TGTGCCAGCGGGACAGAGATTGGACCCTATCAGCCCCAGCATTTT. Protein product: CASGTEIGPYQPQHF. Combining the CDR3 with reference TRBV28 and TRBJ1-5 gives the whole variable domain DVKVTQSSRYLVKRTGEKVFLECVQDMDHENMFWYRQDPGLGLRLIYFSYDVKMKEKGDIPEGYSVSREKKERFSLILESASTNQTSMYLCASGTEIGPYQPQHFGDGTRLSIL.

This sequence joins TRBV29-1 and TRBJ2-2, with D perhaps matching TRBD1 (6 bases). Germline-derived CDR1 and CDR2 are SQVTM and ANQGSEA. Trimming took off 1 base at V and 0 bases at J, with 9 bases between the two ends. The CDR3 runs 15 residues. DNA of the CDR3: TGCAGCGTTGAAGGCCCAGGGGCGAACACCGGGGAGCTGTTTTTT. Amino acids: CSVEGPGANTGELFF.

The rearrangement uses TRBV29-1 and TRBJ2-1; 11 nucleotides line up with TRBD2. Germline V lookup: CDR1 SQVTM, CDR2 ANQGSEA. The CDR3 covers 16 residues. With 8 bases clipped from V and 6 bases from J, the junction kept 15 bases outside the gene matches. CDR3 sequence reads: CSSEGSTSGNPNEQFF. The CDR3 region has the DNA TGCAGCTCGGAGGGATCGACTAGCGGGAATCCCAATGAGCAGTTCTTC.

This clone came up once. The V and J genes are TRBV28 and TRBJ1-2; TRBD1 agrees at 8 bases. CDR3 length equals 14 residues. CDR1 MDHEN and CDR2 SYDVKM come from the germline V gene. The V and J ends lost 5 bases and 0 bases, in that order; junction bases with no gene match: 2. CDR3 loop: CASSQDRANYGYTF. In nucleotides, the CDR3 is TGTGCCAGCAGTCAGGACAGGGCTAACTATGGCTACACCTTC.

The rearrangement uses TRBV29-1 and TRBJ2-2, with D possibly matching TRBD1 (7 bases). The length of the CDR3 is 13 residues. V was pared by 7 bases and J by 1 base, with 10 bases between. The germline V gene has CDR1 SQVTM and CDR2 ANQGSEA. CDR3 residues: CSGGTVNTGELFF. CDR3 in DNA: TGCAGCGGCGGGACAGTGAACACCGGGGAGCTGTTTTTT.

V gene TRBV4-1 combines with J gene TRBJ1-1; D not certain. This CDR3 has 13 amino acids. Trimming removed 2 bases at V and 1 base at J, with 5 bases between. From germline, CDR1 is MGHRA and CDR2 YSYEKL. The CDR3 region is CASSQRANTEAFF. CDR3 DNA sequence: TGCGCCAGCAGCCAAAGAGCGAACACTGAAGCTTTCTTT.

This sequence joins TRBV2 and TRBJ1-5, with unresolved D. The CDR3 is 16 residues long. Trimming shortened V by 1 base and J by 0 bases, and 10 bases separated the two germline ends. Per the germline V gene, CDR1 is SNHLY and CDR2 is FYNNEI. CDR3 nucleotide sequence: TGTGCCAGCAGTGAAGGTAGTGGGTATAGCAATCAGCCCCAGCATTTT. Translating gives CASSEGSGYSNQPQHF.

Only one count was recorded for this clone. The chain employs TRBV6-1 and TRBJ1-2, with D uncertain. Per the germline V gene, CDR1 is MNHNS and CDR2 is SASEGT. With 2 bases removed from V and 0 bases from J, the gap between germline ends came to 7 bases. This CDR3 has 14 residues. CDR3 sequence reads: CASSEWKANYGYTF. In DNA form, the CDR3 reads TGTGCCAGCAGTGAATGGAAAGCTAACTATGGCTACACCTTC.

The chain uses TRBV5-4 and TRBJ2-7; D unresolved. Germline lookup yields CDR1 SGHNT and CDR2 YYREEE (reference sequence). CDR3 length: 13 residues. V was cut by 0 bases and J by 4 bases, with 8 bases left in between. In DNA form, the CDR3 reads TGTGCCAGCAGCTTGGATACCAGTTACGAGCAGTACTTC. The encoded protein is CASSLDTSYEQYF.

This sequence joins TRBV5-5 and TRBJ2-1; D perhaps matches TRBD1 (7 bases). V was cut by 3 bases and J by 0 bases, with 13 bases left in between. There are 16 residues in the CDR3. CDR1 and CDR2 from the germline V gene are SGHKS and YYEKEE (reference sequence). Here the CDR3 reads CASSSEGASSYNEQFF. The CDR3 DNA reads TGTGCCAGCAGCTCGGAGGGGGCGAGCTCCTACAATGAGCAGTTCTTC.

V and J are TRBV6-5 and TRBJ1-1; no clear D gene. The CDR3 consists of 11 residues. V lost 1 base and J 7 bases, leaving 4 bases between the germline ends. Germline V gene lookup returns CDR1 MNHEY and CDR2 SVGAGI. The CDR3 protein is CASSYFGEAFF. CDR3 DNA sequence: TGTGCCAGCAGTTACTTCGGTGAAGCTTTCTTT.